This T cell receptor beta chain was obtained from a study of OX40 agonist ivuxolimab in advanced cancers. For context, the study as a whole: Ivuxolimab, which targeted the costimulatory receptor OX40 (CD134), was an agonistic, fully human IgG2 monoclonal antibody. Of the 50 to 55 patients in dose escalation, 19 had hepatocellular carcinoma, approximately 15 had melanoma, 9 had renal cell carcinoma and 9 had head and neck cancer. The paper reports the monotherapy dose-escalation portion (N = 52 patients) of the phase I ivuxolimab trial. Partial responses occurred in three dose-escalation patients, of whom one had hepatocellular carcinoma and two had cutaneous melanoma. Intravenous ivuxolimab was administered to patients every 2 weeks at six dose levels: 0.01, 0.1, 0.3, 1.5, 3 and 10 mg/kg. Peripheral TCRbeta sequencing was intended to test whether TCR sequence diversity was altered and clonal T-cell expansion was caused by ivuxolimab. In the dose-escalation cohort, more than 80% of patients were male, and the mean age was around 65 years with a range of roughly 20 to 85. Prior anti-PD-1, anti-PD-L1 or anti-CTLA-4 therapy was permitted, and checkpoint inhibitors had been received by 30% to 40% of dose-escalation patients. Beyond this particular receptor, the publication reports: The antigen specificity of the peripheral T cells that underwent clonal expansion was not determined. At doses of 0.1 to 3.0 mg/kg, clonal expansion of both CD4+ and CD8+ blood T cells was observed from baseline to week 6. After ivuxolimab, expanded clones were on average more numerous among CD8+ T cells than among CD4+ T cells. In the 0.1-3.0 mg/kg groups, partial responders had among the lowest normalized peripheral clonal expansion, particularly in CD8+ T cells. Low levels of normalized T-cell clonal expansion were also seen in some patients who did not respond.

Notes on this clone: Its antigen is unknown. Nothing much larger sits one base from this clone, and base qualities are not available.

The germline V gene (reference sequence) gives CDR1 as LNHDA and CDR2 as SQIVND. The V end gives up 4 bases and the J end 6 bases, leaving 6 bases in the junction not matched to a gene. Measured from the cysteine to the phenylalanine, the CDR3 is 15 residues long. This entry keeps only the CDR3 DNA: 45 bases, framed from base 1. The trial excluded patients who had a history of autoimmune disease or who were on systemic immunosuppression. Peripheral blood for TCR sequencing was collected from all dose cohorts at baseline, on cycle 4 day 1, and on cycle 7 day 1. Samples were obtained from an open-label, multicenter, first-in-human phase I dose-escalation trial of ivuxolimab. Adults with locally advanced or metastatic head and neck squamous cell, hepatocellular, melanoma or renal cell carcinoma were enrolled in the trial. Before TCR sequencing, CD4+ T cells and CD8+ T cells were sorted from peripheral blood as separate populations.

Genomic DNA was extracted from sorted cells for sequencing of the TCRbeta CDR3 region. The immunoSEQ Assay was used for sequencing of TCRbeta CDR3 regions. This is the immuneACCESS table as TCRdb keeps it, with only in-frame sequences that have V and J called. A part of the clones is gone; compared with another copy, unresolved V genes explain less than half, and the rest is unexplained. The sample table records roughly 70,000 clones; approximately 78% of these occur just once. Of the sample, about 0.4% falls within the top ten clones. The specimen was CD4+ or CD8+ T cells sorted from blood, collected in a trial of the OX40 agonist ivuxolimab. This TCR came from an adult with an advanced solid tumor such as melanoma, head and neck, liver or kidney cancer. Recombination linked TRBV19 to TRBJ1-5, and 10 junction bases match TRBD1. CDR3 loop: CASSNRDRGGQPQHF. DNA sequence: TGTGCCAGTAGTAACAGGGACAGGGGAGGTCAGCCCCAGCATTTT.